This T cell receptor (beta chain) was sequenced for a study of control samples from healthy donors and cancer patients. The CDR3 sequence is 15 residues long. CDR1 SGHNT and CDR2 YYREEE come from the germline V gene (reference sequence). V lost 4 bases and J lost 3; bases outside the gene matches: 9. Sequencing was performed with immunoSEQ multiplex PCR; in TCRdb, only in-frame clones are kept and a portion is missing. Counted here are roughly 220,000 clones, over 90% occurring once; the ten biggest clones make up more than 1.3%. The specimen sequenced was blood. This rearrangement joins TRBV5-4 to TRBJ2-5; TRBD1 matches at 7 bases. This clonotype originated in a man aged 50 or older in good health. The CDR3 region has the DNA TGTGCCAGCAGCGGCCCAGGGGGAAGGGAAGAGACCCAGTACTTC. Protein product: CASSGPGGREETQYF.